One sample yielded the 20 T cell receptor beta chains listed below, sequenced in a study of T cell responses to AZD1222 COVID-19 vaccine. The method was immunoSEQ multiplex PCR; TCRdb's version includes in-frame clones alone and lacks a portion of them. Of around 94,000 clones in the sample, 85% were seen once. The specimen was peripheral blood, collected 28 days after the second AZD1222 dose. All receptors come from an adult who received the AZD1222 COVID-19 vaccine.

The rearrangement links TRBV30 to TRBJ2-7, with 8 bases that match TRBD2. Germline loops: CDR1 GTSNPN, CDR2 SVGIG (reference sequence). CDR3 length: 13 amino acids. V dropped 3 bases and J dropped 3; count of bases not matched to a gene: 4. CDR3 amino acids: CAWSVAGLYEQYF. The CDR3 bases are TGTGCCTGGAGCGTAGCGGGACTCTACGAGCAGTACTTC.

The J gene is TRBJ2-7, the V gene TRBV6-5; TRBD1 agrees at 9 bases. Germline V CDR1 and CDR2: MNHEY, SVGAGI. This CDR3 spans 13 amino acids. With 6 bases clipped from V and 12 bases from J, the junction kept 12 bases outside the gene matches. This chain's CDR3 is CASRNPHRGLLYF. The DNA of the CDR3 is TGTGCCAGCAGGAACCCTCACAGGGGGCTTTTGTACTTC.

The chain links TRBV7-8 to TRBJ1-5; D remains unclear. The CDR3 runs 15 residues. Germline CDR1 and CDR2: SGHVS and FQNEAQ. Trimming shortened V by 1 base and J by 0 bases, and 7 bases separated the two germline ends. DNA of the CDR3: TGTGCCAGCAGCTTAGGGGCAGGTAGCAATCAGCCCCAGCATTTT. Encoded protein: CASSLGAGSNQPQHF.

The J gene is TRBJ1-2, the V gene TRBV12-3 or TRBV12-4; no definite D call. V was pared by 0 bases and J by 7 bases, with 9 bases between. The CDR3 covers 13 residues. The CDR3 DNA reads as TGTGCCAGCAGTTTAGCCAGCCGGGTTGGCTACACCTTC. Its translation is CASSLASRVGYTF.

The V gene is TRBV6-2 or TRBV6-3, the J gene TRBJ2-3, with 10 bases aligning to TRBD2. Looked up from germline, CDR1 is MNHEY and CDR2 is SVGEGT. The V gene end was trimmed by 5 bases and the J gene end by 6 bases; junction bases not matched to a gene: 8. The CDR3 is made up of 15 amino acids. The CDR3 DNA follows: TGTGCCAGCAGTGCTCTAGCGGGAGTACGCGATACGCAGTATTTT. Amino acid sequence: CASSALAGVRDTQYF.

The V and J genes are TRBV2 and TRBJ1-1; D may be TRBD1 (5 bases). The CDR3 length is 13 residues. Germline CDR1 SNHLY, CDR2 FYNNEI. V was shortened by 4 bases and J by 0 bases, with 6 bases between the two germline ends. In DNA, the CDR3 is TGTGCCAGCAGTGCGGACATGAACACTGAAGCTTTCTTT. This encodes CASSADMNTEAFF. Complete variable domain (other parts from reference TRBV2 and TRBJ1-1): EPEVTQTPSHQVTQMGQEVILRCVPISNHLYFYWYRQILGQKVEFLVSFYNNEISEKSEIFDDQFSVERPDGSNFTLKIRSTKLEDSAMYFCASSADMNTEAFFGQGTRLTVV.

Comment on this clone: The sample holds other DNA sequences that translate to the same CDR3. This sequence joins TRBV27 and TRBJ2-2, with unresolved D. V dropped 2 bases and J dropped 2 bases, with 6 bases sitting between them. The CDR3 has 14 amino acids. CDR1 MNHEY and CDR2 SMNVEV come from the germline V gene (reference sequence). For the CDR3, the DNA is TGTGCCAGCAGTTTACGGGCCAACACCGGGGAGCTGTTTTTT. This encodes CASSLRANTGELFF.

This clone showed up just a few times. V gene TRBV5-5 combines with J gene TRBJ2-5, with 16 bases that match TRBD2. The CDR3 spans 17 residues. Germline V CDR1 and CDR2: SGHKS, YYEKEE (reference sequence). V dropped 0 bases and J dropped 2; count of bases not matched to a gene: 1. Written as DNA, the CDR3 is TGTGCCAGCAGCTTGGGGGGACTAGCGGGAGGGCAAGAGACCCAGTACTTC. Its protein is CASSLGGLAGGQETQYF.

V and J are TRBV7-3 and TRBJ2-3; 10 positions match TRBD1. In germline, CDR1 is SGHTA, CDR2 FQGTGA. The junction had 3 bases not matched to a gene; V was cut back by 4 bases and J by 2 bases. The CDR3 extends over 15 amino acids. The CDR3 is CASSSTGGFTDTQYF. The DNA for the CDR3 is TGTGCCAGCAGCTCGACAGGGGGCTTCACAGATACGCAGTATTTT.

This chain joins TRBV28 and TRBJ1-1; the D gene is possibly TRBD1 (6 bases). The CDR3 has 13 amino acids. V was trimmed by 6 bases and J by 5 bases, leaving 13 bases between them. CDR1 and CDR2 (germline): MDHEN, SYDVKM. DNA of the CDR3: TGTGCCAGCAGGACAGGTTGGAGGACTGAAGCTTTCTTT. As protein: CASRTGWRTEAFF.

This sequence joins TRBV19 and TRBJ2-1, with 10 bases identical to TRBD2. Trimming removed 4 bases from V and 3 bases from J; junction bases left unmatched: 3. This CDR3 has 15 residues. Per germline, CDR1 LNHDA and CDR2 SQIVND (reference sequence). The DNA for the CDR3 is TGTGCCAGTAGTAAACTAGCGGGATTCTACAATGAGCAGTTCTTC. Its translation: CASSKLAGFYNEQFF.

V and J are TRBV20-1 and TRBJ1-5, with 7 positions matching TRBD1. The junction had 11 bases not matched to a gene; V was cut back by 3 bases and J by 0 bases. CDR3 length equals 17 residues. CDR1 and CDR2 (germline): DFQATT, SNEGSKA (reference sequence). The CDR3 bases are TGCAGTGCTAGTGGGGCCTACAGGGGATTTAGCAATCAGCCCCAGCATTTT. This codes for CSASGAYRGFSNQPQHF.

The chain carries TRBV6-5 and TRBJ2-1, with 10 positions matching TRBD2. The germline V gene has CDR1 MNHEY and CDR2 SVGAGI. J lost 5 bases, V lost 0 bases, and 4 bases had no gene match. CDR3 length: 16 amino acids. The CDR3 loop is CASSYSGLANNNEQFF. The CDR3 coding sequence is TGTGCCAGCAGTTACTCGGGACTAGCGAACAACAATGAGCAGTTCTTC.

In this sample, this clone turned up a few times. The chain employs TRBV19 and TRBJ1-1; no clear D gene. Germline V lookup: CDR1 LNHDA, CDR2 SQIVND (reference sequence). The CDR3 runs to 15 residues. V was shortened by 0 bases and J by 0 bases, with 8 bases between the two germline ends. Here the CDR3 DNA reads TGTGCCAGTAGTATAGACGGGATTATGAACACTGAAGCTTTCTTT. This codes for CASSIDGIMNTEAFF.

CDR3 loop: CASSQTGTALSGANVLTF. The DNA for the CDR3 is TGTGCCAGCAGCCAAACCGGGACAGCCCTCTCTGGGGCCAACGTCCTGACTTTC. This chain uses TRBV7-3 with TRBJ2-6, with 7 bases identical to TRBD1. This CDR3 is built from 18 residues. CDR1 is SGHTA and CDR2 is FQGTGA in the germline V gene. The V segment lost 5 bases and the J segment 0 bases; nucleotides outside the gene matches: 10.

V and J are TRBV19 and TRBJ2-2; D ambiguous. Germline assignment: CDR1 LNHDA and CDR2 SQIVND (reference sequence). Trimming took 2 bases from V and 1 from J, leaving 8 bases between them. CDR3 size: 15 residues. The CDR3 nucleotides are TGTGCCAGTAGTATATCGGCGGTGAACACCGGGGAGCTGTTTTTT. It encodes CASSISAVNTGELFF. The variable domain in full, with the rest retrieved from reference TRBV19 and TRBJ2-2, is DGGITQSPKYLFRKEGQNVTLSCEQNLNHDAMYWYRQDPGQGLRLIYYSQIVNDFQKGDIAEGYSVSREKKESFPLTVTSAQKNPTAFYLCASSISAVNTGELFFGEGSRLTVL.

The chain links TRBV11-2 to TRBJ2-1; no definite D call. The V end lost 5 bases, the J end lost 1 base, and 12 bases lay between the germline ends. Germline V gene data show CDR1 as SGHAT and CDR2 as FQNNGV. The CDR3 covers 15 residues. The CDR3 nucleotides are TGTGCCAGCAGCGCCAGTGAAATGTCCTACAATGAGCAGTTCTTC. Amino acid sequence: CASSASEMSYNEQFF.

V is TRBV6-2 or TRBV6-3 and J is TRBJ2-4; 7 bases fit TRBD1. Germline V gene sequence: CDR1 MNHEY, CDR2 SVGEGT. The junction had 8 bases not matched to a gene; V was cut back by 5 bases and J by 1 base. CDR3 length equals 16 residues. CDR3 amino acids: CASSQLTGVAKNIQYF. The CDR3 nucleotides read TGTGCCAGCAGTCAATTAACAGGGGTGGCCAAAAACATTCAGTACTTC.

The genes are TRBV6-5 and TRBJ1-1, with a possible D match to TRBD1 (5 bases). The CDR3 is 15 amino acids. Trimming took 6 bases from V and 1 from J, leaving 15 bases between them. The germline CDR1 and CDR2 sequences are MNHEY and SVGAGI. The CDR3 protein is CASSSGIFENTEAFF. The CDR3 region has the DNA TGTGCCAGCAGCTCAGGGATTTTTGAGAACACTGAAGCTTTCTTT.

V and J are TRBV28 and TRBJ2-2, with 7 bases matching TRBD1. The J segment lost 5 bases and the V segment lost 2 bases, leaving 5 bases of the junction unmatched. CDR3 length: 15 amino acids. Germline V gene lookup returns CDR1 MDHEN and CDR2 SYDVKM. CDR3 DNA sequence: TGTGCCAGCAGTTTAGGGACAGATAATACCGGGGAGCTGTTTTTT. This gives the protein CASSLGTDNTGELFF.